This section outlines one T cell receptor beta chain sequence together with its context. As yet, its antigen is unknown. The source of the sample is a study of T cells expressing NK-cell markers. Study overall: Seropositivity for HCMV was found in most of the eight sequenced donors, with one seronegative.

Findings and caveats of the study: These clonotypes also led the CD3+CD56-NKG2C+ fraction in a handful of donors.

CDR1 SEHNR and CDR2 FQNEAQ come from the germline V gene (reference sequence). CDR3 length: 17 residues. TCRdb reanalyzed the 5' RACE reads, giving one entry per CDR3 protein sequence and no DNA. The sample holds 400,000 or so distinct CDR3 sequences. The clonotype comes from a woman between 50 and 59 years old in good health. The chain carries TRBV7-9 and TRBJ1-1. The material sequenced was blood T cells: a sorted CD56 or NKG2C T cell subset, CD4+ or CD8+ T cells, or bulk PBMC T cells (not recorded which). The CDR3 sequence: CASSPYPAVGSNTEAFF.